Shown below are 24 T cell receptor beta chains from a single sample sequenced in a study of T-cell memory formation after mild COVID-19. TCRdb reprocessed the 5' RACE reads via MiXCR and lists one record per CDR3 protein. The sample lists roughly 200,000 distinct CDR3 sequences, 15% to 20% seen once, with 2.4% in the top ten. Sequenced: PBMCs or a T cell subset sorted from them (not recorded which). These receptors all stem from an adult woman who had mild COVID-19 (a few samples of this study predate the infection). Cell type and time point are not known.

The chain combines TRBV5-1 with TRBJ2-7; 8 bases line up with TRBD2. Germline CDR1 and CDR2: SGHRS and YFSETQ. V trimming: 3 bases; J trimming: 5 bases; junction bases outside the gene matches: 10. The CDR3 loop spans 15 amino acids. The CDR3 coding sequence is TGCGCCAGCAGCTCGGGGGGGCCGGACCTCCACGAGCAGTACTTC. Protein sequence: CASSSGGPDLHEQYF. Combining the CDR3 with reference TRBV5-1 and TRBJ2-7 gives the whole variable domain KAGVTQTPRYLIKTRGQQVTLSCSPISGHRSVSWYQQTPGQGLQFLFEYFSETQRNKGNFPGRFSGRQFSNSRSEMNVSTLELGDSALYLCASSSGGPDLHEQYFGPGTRLTVT.

CDR3 in DNA: TGTGCCAGCAGCCCCGGGACTAGCGGGAGCTCCTACAATGAGCAGTTCTTC. This sequence encodes CASSPGTSGSSYNEQFF. The V and J genes are TRBV4-2 and TRBJ2-1; 14 bases align to TRBD2. The CDR3 runs to 17 residues. Germline V gives CDR1 LGHNA, CDR2 YNFKEQ. Losses at the gene ends were 4 bases for V and 0 bases for J; bases not matched to a gene: 2.

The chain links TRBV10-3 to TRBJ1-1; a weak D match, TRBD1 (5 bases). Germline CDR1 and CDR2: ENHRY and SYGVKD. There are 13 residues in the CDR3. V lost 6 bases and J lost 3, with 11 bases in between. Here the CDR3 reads CAIRTGGDTEAFF. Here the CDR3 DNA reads TGTGCCATCAGAACGGGGGGGGACACTGAAGCTTTCTTT.

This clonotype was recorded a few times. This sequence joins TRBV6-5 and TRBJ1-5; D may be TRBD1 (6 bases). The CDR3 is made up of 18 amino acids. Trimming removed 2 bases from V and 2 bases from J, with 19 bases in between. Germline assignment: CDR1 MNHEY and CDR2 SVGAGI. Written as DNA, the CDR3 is TGTGCCAGCAGTTACAGTTCCAGGGGAGGAGTAGGCAATCAGCCCCAGCATTTT. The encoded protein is CASSYSSRGGVGNQPQHF.

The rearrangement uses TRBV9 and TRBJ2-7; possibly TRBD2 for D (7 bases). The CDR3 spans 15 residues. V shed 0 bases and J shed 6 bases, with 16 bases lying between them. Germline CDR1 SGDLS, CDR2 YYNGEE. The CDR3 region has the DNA TGTGCCAGCAGCGTAGTAGGCGGGGGCCCGGGCGAGCAGTACTTC. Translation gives CASSVVGGGPGEQYF.

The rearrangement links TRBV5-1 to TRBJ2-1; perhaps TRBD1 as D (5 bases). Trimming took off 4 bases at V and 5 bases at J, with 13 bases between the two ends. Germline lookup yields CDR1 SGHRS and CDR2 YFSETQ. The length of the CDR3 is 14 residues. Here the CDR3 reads CASSQGPANNEQFF. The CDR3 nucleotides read TGCGCCAGCAGCCAGGGCCCCGCTAACAATGAGCAGTTCTTC.

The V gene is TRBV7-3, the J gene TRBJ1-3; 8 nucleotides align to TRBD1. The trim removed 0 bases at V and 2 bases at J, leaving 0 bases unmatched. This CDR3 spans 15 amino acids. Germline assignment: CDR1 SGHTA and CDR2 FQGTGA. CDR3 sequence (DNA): TGTGCCAGCAGCTTAACGACAGGGGCTGGAAACACCATATATTTT. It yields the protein CASSLTTGAGNTIYF.

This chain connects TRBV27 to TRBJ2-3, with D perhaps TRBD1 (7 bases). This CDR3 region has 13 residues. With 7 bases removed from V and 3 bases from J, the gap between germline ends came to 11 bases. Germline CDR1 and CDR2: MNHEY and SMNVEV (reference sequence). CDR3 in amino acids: CASTSGGTDTQYF. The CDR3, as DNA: TGTGCCAGCACCTCAGGGGGGACAGATACGCAGTATTTT.

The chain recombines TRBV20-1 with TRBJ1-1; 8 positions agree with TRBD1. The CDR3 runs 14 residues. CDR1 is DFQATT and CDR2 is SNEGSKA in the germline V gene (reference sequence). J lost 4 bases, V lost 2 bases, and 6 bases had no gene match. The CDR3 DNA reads TGCAGTGCTAGACGGACAGGGTTAAGCACTGAAGCTTTCTTT. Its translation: CSARRTGLSTEAFF.

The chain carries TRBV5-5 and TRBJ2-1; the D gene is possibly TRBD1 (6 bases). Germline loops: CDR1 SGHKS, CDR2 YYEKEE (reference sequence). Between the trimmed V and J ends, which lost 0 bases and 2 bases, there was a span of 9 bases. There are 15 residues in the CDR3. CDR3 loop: CASSLGRGTYNEQFF. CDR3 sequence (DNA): TGTGCCAGCAGCTTGGGCAGGGGCACCTACAATGAGCAGTTCTTC.

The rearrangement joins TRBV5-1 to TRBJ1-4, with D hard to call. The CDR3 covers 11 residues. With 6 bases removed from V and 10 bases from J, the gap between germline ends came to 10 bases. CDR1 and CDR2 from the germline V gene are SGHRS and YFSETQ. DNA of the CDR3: TGCGCCAGCAAAGAGAGCGGAAAACTGTTTTTT. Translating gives CASKESGKLFF. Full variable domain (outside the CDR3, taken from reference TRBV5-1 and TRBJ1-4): KAGVTQTPRYLIKTRGQQVTLSCSPISGHRSVSWYQQTPGQGLQFLFEYFSETQRNKGNFPGRFSGRQFSNSRSEMNVSTLELGDSALYLCASKESGKLFFGSGTQLSVL.

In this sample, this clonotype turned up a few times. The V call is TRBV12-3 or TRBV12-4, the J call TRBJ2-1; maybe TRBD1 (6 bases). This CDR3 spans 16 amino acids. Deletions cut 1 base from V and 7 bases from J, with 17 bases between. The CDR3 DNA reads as TGTGCCAGCAGTTTAGAGATACTAGGGGGAGATAATGAGCAGTTCTTC. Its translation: CASSLEILGGDNEQFF.

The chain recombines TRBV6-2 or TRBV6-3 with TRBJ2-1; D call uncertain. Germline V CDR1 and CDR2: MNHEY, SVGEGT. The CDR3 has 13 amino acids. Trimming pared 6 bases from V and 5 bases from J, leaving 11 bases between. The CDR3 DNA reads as TGTGCCAGCAGAGATACTGGGGACAATGAGCAGTTCTTC. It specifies CASRDTGDNEQFF.

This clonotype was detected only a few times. CDR3 DNA sequence: TGTGCCAGCAGTGTAACCTATAGCAATCAGCCCCAGCATTTT. This gives the protein CASSVTYSNQPQHF. The chain links TRBV6-6 to TRBJ1-5; no clear D gene. V was pared by 5 bases and J by 0 bases, with 8 bases between. This CDR3 has 14 amino acids. Per germline, CDR1 MNHNY and CDR2 SVGAGI (reference sequence).

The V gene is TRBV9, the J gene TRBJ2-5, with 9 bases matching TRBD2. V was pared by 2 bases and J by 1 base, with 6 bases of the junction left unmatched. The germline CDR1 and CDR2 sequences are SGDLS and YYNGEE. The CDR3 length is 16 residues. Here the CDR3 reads CASSVGIAGVQETQYF. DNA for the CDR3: TGTGCCAGCAGCGTGGGTATAGCGGGAGTCCAAGAGACCCAGTACTTC. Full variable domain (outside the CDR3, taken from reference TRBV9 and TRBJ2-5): DSGVTQTPKHLITATGQRVTLRCSPRSGDLSVYWYQQSLDQGLQFLIQYYNGEERAKGNILERFSAQQFPDLHSELNLSSLELGDSALYFCASSVGIAGVQETQYFGPGTRLLVL.

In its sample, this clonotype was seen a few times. The CDR3, as DNA: TGCAGTGCTAGAGTCCTTAGCGGGAGGGCCCCAGATACGCAGTATTTT. It codes for CSARVLSGRAPDTQYF. The rearrangement uses TRBV20-1 and TRBJ2-3; TRBD2 matches 11 bases. V was pared by 1 base and J by 4 bases, with 7 bases of the junction left unmatched. The CDR3 contains 16 residues. CDR1 is DFQATT, CDR2 SNEGSKA, per germline (reference sequence).

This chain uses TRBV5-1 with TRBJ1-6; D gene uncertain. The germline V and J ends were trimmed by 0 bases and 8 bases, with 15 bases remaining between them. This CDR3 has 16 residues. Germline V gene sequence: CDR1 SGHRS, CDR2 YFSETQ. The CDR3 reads CASSLVTPGWDSPLHF. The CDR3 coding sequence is TGCGCCAGCAGCTTGGTTACCCCCGGTTGGGATTCACCCCTCCACTTT.

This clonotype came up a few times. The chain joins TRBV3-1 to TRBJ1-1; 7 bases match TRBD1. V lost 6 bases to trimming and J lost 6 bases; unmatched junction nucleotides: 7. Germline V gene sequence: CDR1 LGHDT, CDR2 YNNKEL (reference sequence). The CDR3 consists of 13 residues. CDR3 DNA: TGTGCCAGCAGTCCCGACAGGGCGGCTGAAGCTTTCTTT. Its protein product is CASSPDRAAEAFF.

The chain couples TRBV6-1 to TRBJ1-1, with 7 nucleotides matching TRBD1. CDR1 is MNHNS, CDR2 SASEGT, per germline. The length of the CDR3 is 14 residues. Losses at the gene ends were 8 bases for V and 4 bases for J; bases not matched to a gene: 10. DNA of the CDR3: TGTGCCAGCTTGCACACAGGGGTGAGCACTGAAGCTTTCTTT. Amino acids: CASLHTGVSTEAFF.

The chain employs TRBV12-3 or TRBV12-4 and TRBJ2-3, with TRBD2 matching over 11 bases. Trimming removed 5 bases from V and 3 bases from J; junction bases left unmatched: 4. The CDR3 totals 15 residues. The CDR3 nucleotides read TGTGCCAGCAGTCTCAGACTAGCGGGGACAGATACGCAGTATTTT. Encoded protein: CASSLRLAGTDTQYF.

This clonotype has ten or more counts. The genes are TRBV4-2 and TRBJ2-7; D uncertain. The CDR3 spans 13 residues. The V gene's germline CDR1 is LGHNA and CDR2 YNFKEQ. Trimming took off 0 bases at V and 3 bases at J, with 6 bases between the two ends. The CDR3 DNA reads TGTGCCAGCAGCCAAGAGCGGAGCTACGAGCAGTACTTC. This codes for CASSQERSYEQYF.

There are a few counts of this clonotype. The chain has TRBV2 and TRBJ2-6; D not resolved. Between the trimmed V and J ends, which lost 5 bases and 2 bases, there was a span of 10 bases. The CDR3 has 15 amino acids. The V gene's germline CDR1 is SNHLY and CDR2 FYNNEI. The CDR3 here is CASSYYSTGANVLTF. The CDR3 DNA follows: TGTGCCAGCAGTTATTACAGTACTGGGGCCAACGTCCTGACTTTC.

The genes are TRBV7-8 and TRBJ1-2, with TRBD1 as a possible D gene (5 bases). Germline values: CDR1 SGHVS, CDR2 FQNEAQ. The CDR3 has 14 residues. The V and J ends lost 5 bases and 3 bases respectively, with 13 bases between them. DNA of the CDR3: TGTGCCAGCAGCGAATCCAGGGTCGACTATGGCTACACCTTC. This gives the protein CASSESRVDYGYTF.

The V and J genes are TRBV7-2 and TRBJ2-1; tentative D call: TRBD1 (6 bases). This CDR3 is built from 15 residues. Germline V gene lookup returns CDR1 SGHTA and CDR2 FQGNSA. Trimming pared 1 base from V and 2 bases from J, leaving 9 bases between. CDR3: CASSLVGDTYNEQFF. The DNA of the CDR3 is TGTGCCAGCAGCTTAGTAGGGGACACCTACAATGAGCAGTTCTTC.